This entry features one T cell receptor (beta chain) sequence. This specimen belongs to a study of blood T cell repertoires in COVID-19. Turning to the study itself: Acute and convalescent COVID-19 samples came from the United States, Italy and Spain.

The CDR3 runs to 12 residues. Germline loops: CDR1 MNHEY, CDR2 SVGAGI. The V end lost 2 bases, the J end lost 7 bases, and 5 bases lay between the germline ends. Assay: immunoSEQ multiplex PCR; the TCRdb copy retains only in-frame clones and omits some. This table has about 130,000 clones, around 86% appearing once. The chain combines TRBV6-5 with TRBJ2-2; D remains ambiguous. Sequences were obtained from peripheral blood. The sequence came from a man aged 40-49 years with active or convalescent COVID-19. CDR3 nucleotides: TGTGCCAGCAGTTACCCCAGCGGGGAGCTGTTTTTT. It translates to CASSYPSGELFF.